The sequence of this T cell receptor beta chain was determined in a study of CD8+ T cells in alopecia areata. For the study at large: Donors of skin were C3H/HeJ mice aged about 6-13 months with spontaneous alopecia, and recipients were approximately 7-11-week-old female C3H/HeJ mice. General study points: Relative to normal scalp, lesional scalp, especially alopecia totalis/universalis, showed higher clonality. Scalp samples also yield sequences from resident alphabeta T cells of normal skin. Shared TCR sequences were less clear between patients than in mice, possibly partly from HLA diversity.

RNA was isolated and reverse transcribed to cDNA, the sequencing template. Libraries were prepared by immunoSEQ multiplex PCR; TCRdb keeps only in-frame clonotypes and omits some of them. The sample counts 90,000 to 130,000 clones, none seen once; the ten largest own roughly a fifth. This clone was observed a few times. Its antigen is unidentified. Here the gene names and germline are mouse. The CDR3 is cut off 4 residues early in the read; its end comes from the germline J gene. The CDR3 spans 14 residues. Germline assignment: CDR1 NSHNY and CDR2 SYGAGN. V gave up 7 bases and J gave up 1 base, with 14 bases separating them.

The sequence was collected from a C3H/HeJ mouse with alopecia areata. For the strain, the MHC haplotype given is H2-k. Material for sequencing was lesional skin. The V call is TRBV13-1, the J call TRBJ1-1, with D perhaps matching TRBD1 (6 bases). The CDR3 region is CASGPGQLNTEVFF. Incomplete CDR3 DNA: TGTGCCAGCGGGCCGGGACAACTAAACACA.